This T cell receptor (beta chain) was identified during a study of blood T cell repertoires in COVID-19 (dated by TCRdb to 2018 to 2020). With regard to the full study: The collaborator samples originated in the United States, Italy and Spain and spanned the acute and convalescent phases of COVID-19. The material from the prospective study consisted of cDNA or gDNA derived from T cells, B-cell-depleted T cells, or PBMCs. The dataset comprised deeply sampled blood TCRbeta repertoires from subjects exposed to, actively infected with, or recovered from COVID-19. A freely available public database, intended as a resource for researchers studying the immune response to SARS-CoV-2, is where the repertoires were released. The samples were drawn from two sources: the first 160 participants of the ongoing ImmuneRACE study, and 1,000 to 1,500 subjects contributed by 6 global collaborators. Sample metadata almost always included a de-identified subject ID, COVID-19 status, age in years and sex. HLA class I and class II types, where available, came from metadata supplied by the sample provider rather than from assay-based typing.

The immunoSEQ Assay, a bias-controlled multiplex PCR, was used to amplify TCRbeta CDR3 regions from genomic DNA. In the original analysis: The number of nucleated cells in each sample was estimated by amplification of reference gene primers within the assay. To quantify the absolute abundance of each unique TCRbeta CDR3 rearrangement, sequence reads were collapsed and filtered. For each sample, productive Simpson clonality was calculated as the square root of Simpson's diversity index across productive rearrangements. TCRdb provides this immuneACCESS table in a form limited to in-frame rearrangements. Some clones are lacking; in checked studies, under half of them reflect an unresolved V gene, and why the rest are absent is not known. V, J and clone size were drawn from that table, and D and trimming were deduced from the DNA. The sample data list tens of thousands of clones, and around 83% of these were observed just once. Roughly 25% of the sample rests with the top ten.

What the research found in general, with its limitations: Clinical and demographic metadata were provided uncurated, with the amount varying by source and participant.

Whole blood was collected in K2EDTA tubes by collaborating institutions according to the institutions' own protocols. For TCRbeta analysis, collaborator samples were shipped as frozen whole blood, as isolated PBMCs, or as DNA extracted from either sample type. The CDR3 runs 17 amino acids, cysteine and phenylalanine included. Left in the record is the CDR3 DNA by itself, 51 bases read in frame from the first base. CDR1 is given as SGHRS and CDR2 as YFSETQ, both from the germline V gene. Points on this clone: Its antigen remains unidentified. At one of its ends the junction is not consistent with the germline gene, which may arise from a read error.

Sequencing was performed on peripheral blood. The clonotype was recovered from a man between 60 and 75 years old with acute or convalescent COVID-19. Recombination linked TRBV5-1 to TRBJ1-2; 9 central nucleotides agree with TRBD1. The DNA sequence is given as TGCGCCAGCACCTTGGGTTCCGACAGGGGGGTCTATGGCGGCTACACCTTC. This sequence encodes CASTLGSDRGVYGGYTF.